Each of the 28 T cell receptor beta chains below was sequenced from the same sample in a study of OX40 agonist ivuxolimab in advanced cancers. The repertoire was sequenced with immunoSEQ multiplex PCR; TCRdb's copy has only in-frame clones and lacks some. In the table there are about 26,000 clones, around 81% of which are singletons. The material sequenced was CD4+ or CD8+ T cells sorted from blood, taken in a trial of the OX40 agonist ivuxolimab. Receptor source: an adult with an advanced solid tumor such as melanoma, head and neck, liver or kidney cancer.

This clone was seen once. CDR3 amino acids: CASSDPGLLGYTF. The CDR3 region has the DNA TGTGCCAGCAGTGACCCGGGACTCCTTGGCTACACCTTC. The genes are TRBV6-4 and TRBJ1-2, with D perhaps TRBD1 (5 bases). This CDR3 comprises 13 residues. CDR1 is MRHNA, CDR2 SNTAGT, per germline. The V gene lost 2 bases and the J gene lost 7 bases, with 11 bases spanning the gap.

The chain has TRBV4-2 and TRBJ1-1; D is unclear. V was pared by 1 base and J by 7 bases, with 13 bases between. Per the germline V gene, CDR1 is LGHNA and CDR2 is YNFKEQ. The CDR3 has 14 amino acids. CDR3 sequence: CASSQALDGNEAFF. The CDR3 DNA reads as TGTGCCAGCAGCCAAGCCTTGGACGGGAATGAAGCTTTCTTT.

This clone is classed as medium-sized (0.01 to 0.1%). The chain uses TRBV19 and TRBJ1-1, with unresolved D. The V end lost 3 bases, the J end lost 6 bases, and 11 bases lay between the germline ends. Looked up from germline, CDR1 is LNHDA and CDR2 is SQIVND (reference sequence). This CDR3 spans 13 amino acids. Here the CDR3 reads CASSIFPWAEAFF. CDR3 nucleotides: TGTGCCAGTAGTATTTTTCCGTGGGCTGAAGCTTTCTTT.

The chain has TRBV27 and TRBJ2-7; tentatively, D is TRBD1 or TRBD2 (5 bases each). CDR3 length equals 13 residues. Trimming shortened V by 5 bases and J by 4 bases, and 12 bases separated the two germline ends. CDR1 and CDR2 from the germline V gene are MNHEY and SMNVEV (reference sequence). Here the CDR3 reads CASSTGTRYEQYF. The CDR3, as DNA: TGTGCCAGCAGTACCGGGACGAGATACGAGCAGTACTTC.

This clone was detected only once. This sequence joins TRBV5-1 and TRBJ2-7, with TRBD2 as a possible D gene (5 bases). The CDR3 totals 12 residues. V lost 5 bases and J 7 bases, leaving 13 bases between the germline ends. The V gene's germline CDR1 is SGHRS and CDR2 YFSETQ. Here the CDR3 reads CASRAGVGEQYF. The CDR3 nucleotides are TGCGCCAGCAGAGCCGGGGTGGGGGAGCAGTACTTC.

CDR3 in DNA: TGTGCCAGCAGTTTAAGGGGTTTCGGACAGGGGAACTATGGCTACACCTTC. Translation gives CASSLRGFGQGNYGYTF. The chain has TRBV28 and TRBJ1-2, with TRBD1 matching 9 bases. With 2 bases clipped from V and 2 bases from J, the junction kept 9 bases outside the gene matches. Germline V gene sequence: CDR1 MDHEN, CDR2 SYDVKM. The CDR3 is 17 residues long.

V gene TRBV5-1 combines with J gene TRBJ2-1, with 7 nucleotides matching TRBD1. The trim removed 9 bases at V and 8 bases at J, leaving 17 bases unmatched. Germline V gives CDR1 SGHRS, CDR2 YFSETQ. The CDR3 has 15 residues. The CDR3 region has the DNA TGCGCCACCTCGCGGACAGGCTCGAGCGAAGATGAGCAGTTCTTC. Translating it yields CATSRTGSSEDEQFF.

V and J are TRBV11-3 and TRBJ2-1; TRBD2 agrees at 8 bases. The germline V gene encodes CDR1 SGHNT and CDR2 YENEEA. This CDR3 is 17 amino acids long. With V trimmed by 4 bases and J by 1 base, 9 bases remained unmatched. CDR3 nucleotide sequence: TGTGCCAGCAGCTCCATAAGCGGGAGTCGTTCCTACAATGAGCAGTTCTTC. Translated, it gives CASSSISGSRSYNEQFF.

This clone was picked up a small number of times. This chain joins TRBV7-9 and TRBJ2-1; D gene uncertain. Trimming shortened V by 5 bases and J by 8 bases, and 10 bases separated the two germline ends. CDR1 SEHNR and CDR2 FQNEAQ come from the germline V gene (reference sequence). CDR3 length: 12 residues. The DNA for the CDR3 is TGTGCCAGCAGCGCCCTCCGGGATGAGCAGTTCTTC. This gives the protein CASSALRDEQFF. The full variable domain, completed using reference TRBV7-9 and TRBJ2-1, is DTGVSQNPRHKITKRGQNVTFRCDPISEHNRLYWYRQTLGQGPEFLTYFQNEAQLEKSRLLSDRFSAERPKGSFSTLEIQRTEQGDSAMYLCASSALRDEQFFGPGTRLTVL.

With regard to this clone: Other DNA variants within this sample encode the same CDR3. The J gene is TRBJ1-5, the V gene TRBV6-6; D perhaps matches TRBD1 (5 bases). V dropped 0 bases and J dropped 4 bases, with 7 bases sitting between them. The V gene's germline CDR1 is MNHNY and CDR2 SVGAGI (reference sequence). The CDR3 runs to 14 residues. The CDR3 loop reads CASSYSPGNQPQHF. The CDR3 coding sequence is TGTGCCAGCAGTTACTCACCAGGGAATCAGCCCCAGCATTTT.

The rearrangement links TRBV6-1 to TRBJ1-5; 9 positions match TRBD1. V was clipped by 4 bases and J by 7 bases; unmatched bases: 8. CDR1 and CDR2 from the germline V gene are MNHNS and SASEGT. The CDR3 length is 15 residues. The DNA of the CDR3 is TGTGCCAGCAGTGGCGACAGGGGGTGGATCCAGCCCCAGCATTTT. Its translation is CASSGDRGWIQPQHF.

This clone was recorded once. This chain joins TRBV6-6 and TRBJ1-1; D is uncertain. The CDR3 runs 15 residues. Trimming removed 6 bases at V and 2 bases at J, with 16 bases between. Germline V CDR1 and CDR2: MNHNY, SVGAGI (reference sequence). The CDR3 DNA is TGTGCCAGCAGCTCTTCCGGGAGTAATAACACTGAAGCTTTCTTT. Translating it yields CASSSSGSNNTEAFF.

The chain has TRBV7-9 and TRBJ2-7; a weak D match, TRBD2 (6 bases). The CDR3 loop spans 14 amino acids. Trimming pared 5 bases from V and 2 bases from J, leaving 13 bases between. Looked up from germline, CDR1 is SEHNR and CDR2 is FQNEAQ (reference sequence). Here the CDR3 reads CASSGGTAPYEQYF. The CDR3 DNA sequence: TGTGCCAGCAGCGGCGGGACGGCCCCCTACGAGCAGTACTTC.

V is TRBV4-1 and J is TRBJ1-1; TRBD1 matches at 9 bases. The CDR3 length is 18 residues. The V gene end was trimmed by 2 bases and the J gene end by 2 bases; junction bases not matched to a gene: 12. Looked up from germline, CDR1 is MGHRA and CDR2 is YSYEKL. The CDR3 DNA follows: TGCGCCAGCAGCCAATTCCGTTCCGGGACAGGGATAAACACTGAAGCTTTCTTT. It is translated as CASSQFRSGTGINTEAFF.

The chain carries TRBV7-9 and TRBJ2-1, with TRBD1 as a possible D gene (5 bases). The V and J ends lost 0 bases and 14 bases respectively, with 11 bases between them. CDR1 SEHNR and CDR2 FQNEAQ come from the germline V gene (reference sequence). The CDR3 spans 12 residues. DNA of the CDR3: TGTGCCAGCAGCTTAGCTCAGGGTTATGAGTTCTTC. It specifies CASSLAQGYEFF.

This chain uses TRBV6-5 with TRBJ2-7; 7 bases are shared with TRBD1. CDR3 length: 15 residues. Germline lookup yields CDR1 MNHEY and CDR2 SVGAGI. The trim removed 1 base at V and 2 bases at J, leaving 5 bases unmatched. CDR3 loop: CASSYLAGGTYEQYF. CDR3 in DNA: TGTGCCAGCAGTTACTTAGCAGGGGGTACCTACGAGCAGTACTTC.

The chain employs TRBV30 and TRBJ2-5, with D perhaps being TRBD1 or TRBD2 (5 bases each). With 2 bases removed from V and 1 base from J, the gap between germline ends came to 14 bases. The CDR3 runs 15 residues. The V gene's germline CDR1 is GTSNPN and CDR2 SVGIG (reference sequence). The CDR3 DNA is TGTGCCTGGAGTTCCGGGGCCGCAAGCCAAGAGACCCAGTACTTC. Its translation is CAWSSGAASQETQYF.

The DNA of the CDR3 is TGTGCCAGCAGCTTAGGGGGTCTGAACACTGAAGCTTTCTTT. It is translated as CASSLGGLNTEAFF. The chain links TRBV7-9 to TRBJ1-1; D is unresolved. CDR1 SEHNR and CDR2 FQNEAQ come from the germline V gene (reference sequence). The CDR3 contains 14 residues. Trimming cost V 1 base and J 0 bases, with 6 bases left between them. The entire variable domain, with the rest obtained from reference TRBV7-9 and TRBJ1-1, is as follows: DTGVSQNPRHKITKRGQNVTFRCDPISEHNRLYWYRQTLGQGPEFLTYFQNEAQLEKSRLLSDRFSAERPKGSFSTLEIQRTEQGDSAMYLCASSLGGLNTEAFFGQGTRLTVV.

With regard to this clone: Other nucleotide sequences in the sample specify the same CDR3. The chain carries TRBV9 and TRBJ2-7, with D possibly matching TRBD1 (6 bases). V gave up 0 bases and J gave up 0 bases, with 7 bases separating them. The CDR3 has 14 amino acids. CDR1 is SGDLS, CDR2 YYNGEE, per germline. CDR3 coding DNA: TGTGCCAGCAGCGTAGGGGACAACTCCTACGAGCAGTACTTC. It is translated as CASSVGDNSYEQYF.

The CDR3 is CASSIGWGANVLTF. The DNA of the CDR3 is TGTGCCAGTAGTATCGGGTGGGGGGCCAACGTCCTGACTTTC. The V call is TRBV19, the J call TRBJ2-6; D is undetermined. Trimming cost V 3 bases and J 4 bases, with 7 bases left between them. This CDR3 contains 14 residues. Per germline, CDR1 LNHDA and CDR2 SQIVND (reference sequence).

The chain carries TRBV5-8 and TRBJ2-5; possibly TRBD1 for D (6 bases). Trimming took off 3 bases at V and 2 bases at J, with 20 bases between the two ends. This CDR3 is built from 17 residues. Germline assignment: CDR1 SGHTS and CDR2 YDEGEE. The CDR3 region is CASSSYLGRDNQETQYF. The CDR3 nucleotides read TGTGCCAGCAGCTCTTACCTAGGCCGGGACAATCAAGAGACCCAGTACTTC.

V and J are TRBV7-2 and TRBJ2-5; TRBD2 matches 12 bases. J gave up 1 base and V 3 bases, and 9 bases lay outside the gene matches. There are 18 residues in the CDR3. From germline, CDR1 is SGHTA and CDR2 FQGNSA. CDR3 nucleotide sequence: TGTGCCAGCAGCTTTTCACTAGCGGGGGGCCCCCTCCAAGAGACCCAGTACTTC. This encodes CASSFSLAGGPLQETQYF.

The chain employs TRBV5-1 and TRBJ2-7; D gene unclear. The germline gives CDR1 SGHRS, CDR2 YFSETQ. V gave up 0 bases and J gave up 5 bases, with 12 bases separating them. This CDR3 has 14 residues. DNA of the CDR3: TGCGCCAGCAGCTTGGAGCCTGGAGTTGACGAGCAGTACTTC. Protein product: CASSLEPGVDEQYF. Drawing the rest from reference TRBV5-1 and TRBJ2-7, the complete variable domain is KAGVTQTPRYLIKTRGQQVTLSCSPISGHRSVSWYQQTPGQGLQFLFEYFSETQRNKGNFPGRFSGRQFSNSRSEMNVSTLELGDSALYLCASSLEPGVDEQYFGPGTRLTVT.

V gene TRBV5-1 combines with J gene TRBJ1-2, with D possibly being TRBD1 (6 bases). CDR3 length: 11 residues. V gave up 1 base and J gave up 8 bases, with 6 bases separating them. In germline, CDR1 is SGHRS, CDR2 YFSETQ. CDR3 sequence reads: CASSLRGGYTF. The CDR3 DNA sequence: TGCGCCAGCAGCTTGAGGGGGGGCTACACCTTC.

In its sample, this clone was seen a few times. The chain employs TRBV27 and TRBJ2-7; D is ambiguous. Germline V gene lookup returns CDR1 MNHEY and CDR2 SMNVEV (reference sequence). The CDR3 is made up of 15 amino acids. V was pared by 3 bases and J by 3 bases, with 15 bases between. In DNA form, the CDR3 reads TGTGCCAGCAGTTTCGCGGACGGTAGAGACTACGAGCAGTACTTC. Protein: CASSFADGRDYEQYF.

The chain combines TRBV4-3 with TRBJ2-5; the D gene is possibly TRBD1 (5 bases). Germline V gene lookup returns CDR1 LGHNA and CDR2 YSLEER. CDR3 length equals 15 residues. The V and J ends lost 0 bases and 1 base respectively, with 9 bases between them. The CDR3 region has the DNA TGCGCCAGCAGCCAAGATCGGACAATCCAAGAGACCCAGTACTTC. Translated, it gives CASSQDRTIQETQYF.

CDR3 nucleotide sequence: TGTGCCAGCAGTCGAGCTTTCTTT. Amino acids: CASSRAFF. The chain carries TRBV27 and TRBJ1-1; D is uncertain. Germline lookup yields CDR1 MNHEY and CDR2 SMNVEV (reference sequence). The V end lost 5 bases, the J end lost 10 bases, and 2 bases lay between the germline ends. This CDR3 region has 8 residues.

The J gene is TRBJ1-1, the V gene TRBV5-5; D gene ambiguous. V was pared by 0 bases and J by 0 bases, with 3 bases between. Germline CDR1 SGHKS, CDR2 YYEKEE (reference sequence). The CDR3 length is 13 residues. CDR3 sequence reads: CASSLGLNTEAFF. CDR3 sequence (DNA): TGTGCCAGCAGCTTGGGGTTGAACACTGAAGCTTTCTTT.